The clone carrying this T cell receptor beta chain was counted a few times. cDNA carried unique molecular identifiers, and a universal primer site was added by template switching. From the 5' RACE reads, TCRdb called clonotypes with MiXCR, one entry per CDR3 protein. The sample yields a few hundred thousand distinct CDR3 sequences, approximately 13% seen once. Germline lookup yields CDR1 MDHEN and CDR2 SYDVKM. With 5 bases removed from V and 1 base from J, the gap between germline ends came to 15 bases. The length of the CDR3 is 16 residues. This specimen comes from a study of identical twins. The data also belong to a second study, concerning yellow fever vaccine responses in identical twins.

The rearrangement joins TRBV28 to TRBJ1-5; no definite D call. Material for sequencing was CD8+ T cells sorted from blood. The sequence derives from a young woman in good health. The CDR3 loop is CASSLPSDGSNQPQHF. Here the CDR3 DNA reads TGTGCCAGCAGTCTCCCCTCAGACGGAAGCAATCAGCCCCAGCATTTT.